The 23 T cell receptor beta chains below all came from one sample that was sequenced in a study of blood T cells in healthy people across ages. A second PCR of about 6 to 12 cycles used a sample-barcoded 5' primer and a J-beta primer mix. One entry per CDR3 protein results from TCRdb running MiXCR on the 5' RACE reads. Counted here are 700,000 to 900,000 distinct CDR3 sequences, roughly 26% occurring once; the ten biggest clones make up 3%. The data were also submitted as part of a second study, on T cells of mothers and their children.

Sample: blood. These receptors were obtained from a boy aged 10-17 years in good health.

This clonotype was picked up a small number of times. The chain combines TRBV19 with TRBJ2-1, with no clear D. This CDR3 contains 14 residues. The germline V gene encodes CDR1 LNHDA and CDR2 SQIVND (reference sequence). V lost 10 bases and J lost 6, with 19 bases in between. The CDR3 DNA reads as TGTGCCACCAACTCAAACCCTGGGCCCAATGAGCAGTTCTTC. It codes for CATNSNPGPNEQFF.

This chain links TRBV5-6 with TRBJ2-3; 8 bases line up with TRBD2. The germline V gene encodes CDR1 SGHDT and CDR2 YYEEEE. The CDR3 extends over 14 amino acids. The V gene end was trimmed by 3 bases and the J gene end by 2 bases; junction bases not matched to a gene: 2. This CDR3 is CASSSAGATDTQYF. CDR3 coding DNA: TGTGCCAGCAGCTCAGCGGGAGCCACAGATACGCAGTATTTT.

This clonotype came up a few times. The rearrangement links TRBV25-1 to TRBJ2-2; D not resolved. Germline V gene sequence: CDR1 MGHDK, CDR2 SYGVNS. V was pared by 3 bases and J by 3 bases, with 11 bases between. The CDR3 has 15 residues. This CDR3 is CASSDSPRYTGELFF. CDR3 coding DNA: TGTGCCAGCAGTGACAGTCCCCGGTACACCGGGGAGCTGTTTTTT.

The CDR3 DNA is TGCAGTGCTAGAGATCCCCGGCAACTAGCTAATGAGCAGTTCTTC. Protein sequence: CSARDPRQLANEQFF. The chain has TRBV20-1 and TRBJ2-1; weak D call: TRBD2 (6 bases). Per the germline V gene, CDR1 is DFQATT and CDR2 is SNEGSKA (reference sequence). This CDR3 region has 15 residues. Trimming took off 0 bases at V and 7 bases at J, with 16 bases between the two ends.

In this sample, this clonotype turned up many times. CDR3 amino acids: CASSPMVLPYNEQFF. The CDR3 bases are TGTGCCAGCAGCCCGATGGTCCTACCCTACAATGAGCAGTTCTTC. The chain is built from TRBV7-3 and TRBJ2-1; D unresolved. The CDR3 runs 15 residues. In germline, CDR1 is SGHTA, CDR2 FQGTGA. Trimming pared 5 bases from V and 2 bases from J, leaving 13 bases between.

This clonotype was observed a few times. The chain couples TRBV3-1 to TRBJ2-5; no clear D gene. V lost 5 bases, J lost 0 bases, and 13 bases lay in between. Germline loops: CDR1 LGHDT, CDR2 YNNKEL (reference sequence). The CDR3 has 15 residues. CDR3 residues: CASSINGIYQETQYF. The CDR3, as DNA: TGTGCCAGCAGCATTAATGGGATCTACCAAGAGACCCAGTACTTC.

This clonotype was counted a few times. The chain joins TRBV6-6 to TRBJ1-4; weak D call: TRBD1 (6 bases). The CDR3 extends over 14 amino acids. Germline values: CDR1 MNHNY, CDR2 SVGAGI (reference sequence). V was clipped by 7 bases and J by 7 bases, with 16 bases between them. The DNA for the CDR3 is TGTGCCAGCACCCCCTGGGGGGCTGCTGAAAAACTGTTTTTT. This codes for CASTPWGAAEKLFF.

The chain recombines TRBV7-2 with TRBJ2-5; D gene ambiguous. The J call may be mistaken, given a closer DNA end match to TRBJ2-7. From germline, CDR1 is SGHTA and CDR2 FQGNSA. The CDR3 has 13 amino acids. The CDR3 sequence: CASSLGHLYEQYF. The CDR3 DNA reads as TGTGCCAGCAGCTTAGGGCATCTCTACGAGCAGTACTTC.

This clonotype was found once. The CDR3 bases are TGTGCTAGTGGCCAACAACTAGCGGGGGACACCGGGGAGCTGTTTTTT. Translation gives CASGQQLAGDTGELFF. This chain uses TRBV12-5 with TRBJ2-2, with 11 bases aligning to TRBD2. Germline CDR1 LGHNT, CDR2 FRNRAP. The V gene end was trimmed by 6 bases and the J gene end by 3 bases; junction bases not matched to a gene: 6. There are 16 residues in the CDR3.

The CDR3 DNA reads as TGTGCCAGCAGGCCTAAGGGGGGCGCCCCCAGCTCCTACAATGAGCAGTTCTTC. Translation gives CASRPKGGAPSSYNEQFF. The V gene is TRBV27, the J gene TRBJ2-1; TRBD1 or TRBD2 may be the D gene (6 bases each). Trimming stripped 6 bases from V and 0 bases from J, with 21 bases between. Germline-derived CDR1 and CDR2 are MNHEY and SMNVEV (reference sequence). The CDR3 consists of 18 residues.

The chain joins TRBV13 to TRBJ1-1; no reliable D call. This CDR3 contains 14 residues. Germline CDR1 reads PRHDT; CDR2 reads FYEKMQ (reference sequence). Trimming pared 3 bases from V and 1 base from J, leaving 9 bases between. The CDR3 DNA is TGTGCCAGCAGCTTCCCACACCCGAACACTGAAGCTTTCTTT. Translated, it gives CASSFPHPNTEAFF.

This clonotype has only a few counts. CDR3 loop: CSVPTSGGVGIQYF. The DNA of the CDR3 is TGCAGCGTCCCCACTAGCGGGGGAGTAGGCATTCAGTACTTC. J is TRBJ2-4 and V is TRBV29-1, with 11 bases fitting TRBD2. Per the germline V gene, CDR1 is SQVTM and CDR2 is ANQGSEA. V was pared by 6 bases and J by 9 bases, with 10 bases of the junction left unmatched. This CDR3 comprises 14 residues.

This clonotype appeared once. The V and J genes are TRBV7-8 and TRBJ2-3; 12 nucleotides match TRBD2. In germline, CDR1 is SGHVS, CDR2 FQNEAQ. Trimming removed 1 base from V and 2 bases from J; junction bases left unmatched: 10. CDR3 length equals 19 residues. CDR3 sequence reads: CASSLGDRLAGDPTDTQYF. In nucleotides, the CDR3 is TGTGCCAGCAGCTTAGGGGATAGACTAGCGGGGGATCCCACAGATACGCAGTATTTT.

In this sample, this clonotype turned up a few times. The gene calls are TRBV28 and TRBJ2-4; 8 positions agree with TRBD2. With 5 bases clipped from V and 1 base from J, the junction kept 4 bases outside the gene matches. Germline lookup yields CDR1 MDHEN and CDR2 SYDVKM. This CDR3 region has 15 residues. The CDR3: CASSAGGRAKNIQYF. DNA of the CDR3: TGTGCCAGCAGTGCGGGGGGTAGGGCCAAAAACATTCAGTACTTC.

CDR3 in amino acids: CASSYSTLGGNEQFF. CDR3 in DNA: TGTGCCAGCAGTTACTCGACATTAGGGGGCAATGAGCAGTTCTTC. The V gene is TRBV6-2 or TRBV6-3, the J gene TRBJ2-1; D may be TRBD1 (6 bases). V lost 0 bases and J 6 bases, leaving 12 bases between the germline ends. The germline gives CDR1 MNHEY, CDR2 SVGEGT. The CDR3 sequence is 15 residues long.

This chain connects TRBV7-8 to TRBJ2-1; 8 nucleotides match TRBD2. The J call may be wrong; the DNA end is better matched by TRBJ2-5. Germline loops: CDR1 SGHVS, CDR2 FQNEAQ. The CDR3 is 17 amino acids. CDR3 loop: CASRPRTSPSNRETQYF. CDR3 nucleotides: TGTGCCAGCAGACCTCGGACTAGCCCCTCAAATCGGGAGACCCAGTACTTC.

Remarks on this clonotype: Sequence at one end of the junction differs from germline and may be a read error. The V and J genes are TRBV7-2 and TRBJ2-5; 8 nucleotides align to TRBD2. The germline gives CDR1 SGHTA, CDR2 FQGNSA. The CDR3 contains 14 residues. The CDR3 loop is CAGSLRAGAEEQYF. DNA for the CDR3: TGTGCCGGCAGCTTAAGAGCGGGAGCCGAAGAGCAGTACTTC.

The chain joins TRBV5-1 to TRBJ1-4; 7 nucleotides align to TRBD1. The ends lost 3 bases at V and 6 bases at J; junction bases unmatched: 8. Germline values: CDR1 SGHRS, CDR2 YFSETQ. The CDR3 has 15 residues. CDR3 loop: CASSSRTGGDEKLFF. In DNA form, the CDR3 reads TGCGCCAGCAGCTCCAGGACAGGTGGGGATGAAAAACTGTTTTTT.

The chain couples TRBV4-1 to TRBJ2-5; D is unclear. In germline, CDR1 is MGHRA, CDR2 YSYEKL. The ends were cut back, 4 bases at V and 5 bases at J, with 14 bases in the middle. CDR3 length: 14 amino acids. CDR3 bases: TGCGCCAGCAGCCTCGGCCCGATGGAGGAGACCCAGTACTTC. Protein: CASSLGPMEETQYF.

This clonotype turned up a few times. The chain couples TRBV6-2 or TRBV6-3 to TRBJ1-1; TRBD1 might be the D (6 bases). Looked up from germline, CDR1 is MNHEY and CDR2 is SVGEGT. Trimming removed 2 bases from V and 2 bases from J, with 15 bases in between. This CDR3 is 16 amino acids long. The CDR3 nucleotides read TGTGCCAGCAGTTACAACCCCCAACAGGGAAACACTGAAGCTTTCTTT. This codes for CASSYNPQQGNTEAFF.

This clonotype has more than one count but fewer than ten. The V gene is TRBV29-1, the J gene TRBJ1-2; 7 bases align to TRBD1. The CDR3 runs 15 residues. The germline V gene encodes CDR1 SQVTM and CDR2 ANQGSEA. CDR3 in amino acids: CGTPSSDRQAYGYTF. CDR3 bases: TGCGGCACTCCTTCGTCGGACAGGCAGGCCTATGGCTACACCTTC.

The V call is TRBV6-6, the J call TRBJ1-6, with D perhaps TRBD1 (5 bases). The CDR3 length is 13 residues. V lost 7 bases and J lost 14, with 18 bases in between. Germline V gene lookup returns CDR1 MNHNY and CDR2 SVGAGI (reference sequence). Written as DNA, the CDR3 is TGTGCCAGCATTGGGGCCTCCTCGGCGGCCCTCCACTTT. Its protein product is CASIGASSAALHF.

This clonotype was seen a few times. The rearrangement uses TRBV29-1 and TRBJ2-7; D remains unclear. Looked up from germline, CDR1 is SQVTM and CDR2 is ANQGSEA. V was pared by 4 bases and J by 1 base, with 14 bases between. This CDR3 region has 14 residues. The CDR3 region is CSVVGSSASYEQYF. CDR3 sequence (DNA): TGCAGCGTTGTTGGTAGCTCAGCTTCCTACGAGCAGTACTTC.